This TCR beta chain was found in a study of T cell repertoires in aging, cancer and after chemotherapy. Judged by abundance, this clonotype is medium-sized. A mixed TRB-A/B primer pool amplified rearranged TRB by multiplex touch-down PCR. Via MiXCR, TCRdb re-called the multiplex PCR reads, giving one row per CDR3 protein. The sample has some 2,400 distinct CDR3 sequences; around 24% are singletons. TCR beta rearrangements were amplified from peripheral blood genomic DNA. Germline V lookup: CDR1 SGHDN, CDR2 FVKESK. This CDR3 contains 14 residues. V was shortened by 1 base and J by 12 bases, with 15 bases between the two germline ends.

The specimen sequenced was blood. The sequence derives from a human donor in good health. This sequence joins TRBV14 and TRBJ2-2; D assignment may be TRBD1 or TRBD2 (5 bases each). In nucleotides, the CDR3 is TGTGCCAGCAGCCAAGCCCTGGGACCATGGAAGCTGTTTTTT. As protein: CASSQALGPWKLFF.